The sequence of this TCR beta chain was determined in a study of molecular identifiers for immune sequencing clone quantification listed by TCRdb under 2018. Study-wide context: For a replicate experiment, the RNA from either approximately 20,000 or 100,000 naive CD8 T cells was divided into five aliquots, and four of those aliquots went on to sequencing. This methods study benchmarked molecular-identifier clustering-based TCR repertoire sequencing (MIDCIRS) and TCR RNA copy counting, using CD8 T cells to do so.

Libraries of naive CD8 T cells were built from anywhere between about 20,000 and 1,000,000 sorted cells, with 10%, 30% or 50% of the purified RNA used. Naive CD8 T cells, defined as CD8+CD4-CCR7+CD45RA+, were FACS-sorted into RLT Plus buffer on a BD FACSAria II. To test detection sensitivity, Jurkat RNA equal to fewer than 13 TCR copies was added to samples of roughly 18,000-1,000,000 naive CD8 T cells. Enrichment of CD8 T cells was done with RosetteSep CD8+ T Cell Enrichment Cocktail plus Ficoll-Paque, and ACK red cell lysis came afterward. The library was prepared using PCR. The data were produced on an Illumina HiSeq 4000. Preparation of bulk TCR libraries followed a previously described approach, with the TCR primers listed in Table S5. Purification of total RNA was performed with the Qiagen AllPrep DNA/RNA kit. Before analysis, reads from multiple sequencing runs of the same library were pooled. On the study's bioinformatics: Reads were retained only if the reads had an exact TCR constant sequence, and the retained reads were trimmed to 150 nt and grouped according to their 12-nt molecular barcodes. Reads in each barcode group were sub-clustered using a 15% Levenshtein threshold, and a quality-weighted consensus sequence was built for each RNA molecule. Non-functional sequences were discarded, and so were lower-count sequences lying one edit away from another sequence. Barcode sub-clusters with fewer than 20% of the maximum read count were removed, based on fitting two negative binomial distributions. TCRdb handled the public reads itself, with Q25 trimming in fastp and clone calling in MiXCR, and kept productive beta chains. Entries are consolidated by CDR3 protein sequence, retaining the most common genes and DNA. The authors' filters were not applied to this entry. This sample is represented by over 600,000 distinct CDR3 sequences; about 20% of them were singletons. In total, the top ten clones hold about 0.9% of the sample.

Results the study describes overall, beyond this receptor: Modeling gave roughly 3 recovered TCR RNA copies per cell versus 7.5 to 10 by digital PCR, implying approximately 30% capture efficiency. The naive libraries included spiked-in Jurkat TCR RNA (roughly 11 copies' worth), and this RNA is not part of the donor repertoire. When barcode sub-clustering was not used, chimeric consensus sequences inflated TCR diversity, with chimeras reaching as high as 47%. A single cell's worth of spiked-in Jurkat TCR RNA was reported detectable even among about a million naive CD8 T cells. In CMV-specific effector cells, clones with more than 20 RNA copies accounted for over 97% of molecules, whereas in naive cells such clones accounted for under 1%. Highly expanded clone sizes could be underestimated if identical TCR molecules share a barcode.

For this clonotype: Its binding antigen is unknown. Base qualities are not recorded, but no much larger clone differs from it by a single base.

Material for sequencing was naive CD8+ T cells from blood, with Jurkat cell RNA spiked in. The cell subset or site label of this sample denotes: FACS-sorted CD8+CD4-CCR7+CD45RA+ naive T cells. The clonotype was recovered from a human donor in good health. Some libraries in this study had Jurkat cell RNA spiked in.

The CDR3 region: CATWIGWGNQPQHF. Read as DNA, the sequence is TGTGCTACCTGGATCGGTTGGGGAAATCAGCCCCAGCATTTT. The chain was built from TRBV2 and TRBJ1-5; the D gene cannot be named for sure. The CDR3 measures 14 amino acids from cysteine to phenylalanine. The entry retains the CDR3 DNA only, 42 bases that are in frame from base 1. CDR1 and CDR2 were assigned from the germline V gene as SNHLY and FYNNEI.